The sequence of this T cell receptor beta chain was determined in a study of cytomegalovirus exposure and HLA in healthy donors. Study-level information: Earlier findings included 90 million to 120 million unique TCR beta sequences obtained from about 180 million T cells. Notes on the study in general: One cluster of highly shared sequence variants probably arose as a sequencing artifact. The dataset shows that most TCR sequences were rare, while some public TCRs occurred in many donors.

Vbeta (60) and Jbeta (13) primers were used in the PCR. Assay: immunoSEQ multiplex PCR; the TCRdb copy retains only in-frame clones and omits some. This table holds approximately 160,000 clones, roughly 80% found once. Unrecorded immune exposures were likely, despite nominal health at sampling. Unmatched junction bases numbered 3, after V lost 4 bases and J lost 0 bases. The CDR3 spans 15 residues. In germline, CDR1 is MNHEY, CDR2 SVGAGI. This clone was detected a few times. Its specificity is not known. The sequence derives from a human donor in good health. The gene calls are TRBV6-5 and TRBJ1-1, with 9 positions matching TRBD1. The material sequenced was PBMCs. The CDR3 sequence: CASSFNRGLNTEAFF. CDR3 DNA: TGTGCCAGCAGTTTCAACAGGGGGCTGAACACTGAAGCTTTCTTT.